The present entry profiles one T cell receptor beta chain with its context. Via MiXCR, TCRdb re-called the RT-PCR reads, giving one row per CDR3 protein. This table holds hundreds of thousands of distinct CDR3 sequences, approximately 15% found once. Sequencing used memory CD4+ T cells from blood. This receptor was taken from a female donor in good health, serving as a healthy control.

The CDR3 coding sequence is TGCGCCAGCAGCCAAGATGTCTCAGGACTGGCCAATGAGCAGTTCTTC. Translating gives CASSQDVSGLANEQFF. This chain links TRBV4-3 with TRBJ2-1; TRBD2 might be the D (5 bases). The germline gives CDR1 LGHNA, CDR2 YSLEER. This CDR3 spans 16 amino acids. Between the trimmed V and J ends, which lost 0 bases and 6 bases, there was a span of 15 bases.